A single sample is the source of the 26 T cell receptor beta chains below, sequenced in a study of blood T cells in healthy people across ages. Together with a sample-barcoded 5' primer, a J-beta primer mix was included in a second PCR lasting roughly 6 to 12 cycles. TCRdb re-derived calls from the 5' RACE reads in MiXCR, one entry per CDR3 protein. Among roughly 1.4 million distinct CDR3 sequences listed, roughly 59% were seen once. The sample taken for sequencing was blood. The source of these receptors is a man between 18 and 35 years old in good health.

This chain links TRBV5-1 with TRBJ2-1; the D call may be TRBD1 or TRBD2 (6 bases each). Germline loops: CDR1 SGHRS, CDR2 YFSETQ. This CDR3 comprises 14 residues. V lost 4 bases, J lost 6 bases, and 14 bases lay in between. The chain's CDR3 is CASSRGESLNEQFF. CDR3 DNA sequence: TGCGCCAGCAGCAGGGGGGAGTCCCTCAATGAGCAGTTCTTC. The full variable domain, rest sourced from reference TRBV5-1 and TRBJ2-1, is KAGVTQTPRYLIKTRGQQVTLSCSPISGHRSVSWYQQTPGQGLQFLFEYFSETQRNKGNFPGRFSGRQFSNSRSEMNVSTLELGDSALYLCASSRGESLNEQFFGPGTRLTVL.

The chain combines TRBV9 with TRBJ2-2, with a possible D match to TRBD1 (6 bases). Trimming pared 3 bases from V and 2 bases from J, leaving 8 bases between. The germline gives CDR1 SGDLS, CDR2 YYNGEE. The CDR3 is 14 residues long. The CDR3 region has the DNA TGTGCCAGCAGCGCAGGGGTTAACACCGGGGAGCTGTTTTTT. It yields the protein CASSAGVNTGELFF.

The chain has TRBV4-3 and TRBJ1-4; 11 nucleotides agree with TRBD1. In germline, CDR1 is LGHNA, CDR2 YSLEER. CDR3 length: 16 amino acids. V trimming: 0 bases; J trimming: 8 bases; junction bases outside the gene matches: 5. The CDR3 protein is CASSQDKGQGAEKLFF. DNA of the CDR3: TGCGCCAGCAGCCAAGATAAAGGACAGGGGGCCGAAAAACTGTTTTTT.

This clonotype has a handful of counts. This chain connects TRBV6-2 or TRBV6-3 to TRBJ1-5; 9 nucleotides align to TRBD1. The CDR3 loop spans 15 amino acids. The trim removed 2 bases at V and 3 bases at J, leaving 2 bases unmatched. The germline CDR1 and CDR2 sequences are MNHEY and SVGEGT. The CDR3 is CASSYGTGNNQPQHF. CDR3 bases: TGTGCCAGCAGTTACGGGACAGGGAACAATCAGCCCCAGCATTTT.

The J gene is TRBJ1-5, the V gene TRBV27; D unclear. Germline V gives CDR1 MNHEY, CDR2 SMNVEV (reference sequence). CDR3 length: 12 residues. V lost 10 bases, J lost 4 bases, and 11 bases lay in between. CDR3 protein: CAIGTANQPQHF. In DNA form, the CDR3 reads TGTGCCATAGGAACGGCGAATCAGCCCCAGCATTTT.

The chain links TRBV4-3 to TRBJ1-1, with a possible D match to TRBD1 (5 bases). Trimming shortened V by 1 base and J by 6 bases, and 18 bases separated the two germline ends. Germline CDR1 and CDR2: LGHNA and YSLEER. The CDR3 consists of 16 residues. CDR3 DNA: TGCGCCAGCAGCCAAGGGACCGGGACGGCTTACCCTGAAGCTTTCTTT. Protein product: CASSQGTGTAYPEAFF.

J is TRBJ2-7 and V is TRBV5-1; the match to TRBD2 covers 9 bases. V was clipped by 1 base and J by 7 bases; unmatched bases: 12. The CDR3 is made up of 16 amino acids. The V gene's germline CDR1 is SGHRS and CDR2 YFSETQ. The CDR3 bases are TGCGCCAGCAGCTTGACCCCAGCGGGGGGCGGGAATGAGCAGTACTTC. Protein sequence: CASSLTPAGGGNEQYF.

Turning to this clonotype: The junction departs from the called germline gene at one end, perhaps through a read error. J is TRBJ2-2 and V is TRBV7-9; tentative D call: TRBD1 (6 bases). CDR3 size: 14 residues. Germline V lookup: CDR1 SEHNR, CDR2 FQNEAQ (reference sequence). DNA for the CDR3: TGTGCCAGCAGCTTTAAACAGGGAGCCGGGGAGTTGTTTTTT. Encoded protein: CASSFKQGAGELFF.

This clonotype was recorded a few times. The rearrangement uses TRBV7-9 and TRBJ1-2; 7 bases fit TRBD1. V dropped 3 bases and J dropped 4; count of bases not matched to a gene: 2. The CDR3 length is 13 residues. Germline loops: CDR1 SEHNR, CDR2 FQNEAQ (reference sequence). The CDR3 sequence: CASSFGTAYGYTF. Here the CDR3 DNA reads TGTGCCAGCAGCTTCGGGACAGCCTATGGCTACACCTTC.

This clonotype was seen more than once but under ten times. The chain employs TRBV5-1 and TRBJ2-7; TRBD2 is a possible D gene (6 bases). The CDR3 runs 14 residues. V was clipped by 3 bases and J by 3 bases, with 13 bases between them. Per the germline V gene, CDR1 is SGHRS and CDR2 is YFSETQ. The CDR3, as DNA: TGCGCCAGCAGCTCCCGCGGGGCTATCTACGAGCAGTACTTC. Its protein product is CASSSRGAIYEQYF.

V is TRBV4-2 and J is TRBJ2-7, with 8 bases identical to TRBD1. CDR3 size: 15 residues. Germline CDR1 LGHNA, CDR2 YNFKEQ. The junction had 4 bases not matched to a gene; V was cut back by 3 bases and J by 0 bases. The CDR3 loop reads CASSHQTGASYEQYF. The CDR3 coding sequence is TGTGCCAGCAGCCACCAGACAGGGGCCTCCTACGAGCAGTACTTC.

This clonotype was observed once. The rearrangement uses TRBV6-6 and TRBJ1-2; D call uncertain. Between the trimmed V and J ends, which lost 0 bases and 6 bases, there was a span of 5 bases. This CDR3 is built from 12 residues. Germline V gives CDR1 MNHNY, CDR2 SVGAGI (reference sequence). CDR3 bases: TGTGCCAGCAGTTACTCGGCGAATGGCTACACCTTC. It is translated as CASSYSANGYTF.

The chain carries TRBV20-1 and TRBJ2-7; TRBD2 matches at 8 bases. Per the germline V gene, CDR1 is DFQATT and CDR2 is SNEGSKA (reference sequence). The junction had 12 bases not matched to a gene; V was cut back by 6 bases and J by 5 bases. The CDR3 loop spans 14 amino acids. The CDR3, as DNA: TGCAGTGCCACCCCGGGGGGGCCTACCGACGAGCAGTACTTC. Its translation: CSATPGGPTDEQYF.

The CDR3 nucleotides read TGTGCCAGCAGCTTAGCGACTAGCGGAAGCACAGATACGCAGTATTTT. This translates into CASSLATSGSTDTQYF. This sequence joins TRBV7-9 and TRBJ2-3, with TRBD2 matching 9 bases. The CDR3 is made up of 16 amino acids. CDR1 and CDR2 (germline): SEHNR, FQNEAQ (reference sequence). With 0 bases clipped from V and 0 bases from J, the junction kept 1 base outside the gene matches. The variable domain in full, with the rest retrieved from reference TRBV7-9 and TRBJ2-3, is DTGVSQNPRHKITKRGQNVTFRCDPISEHNRLYWYRQTLGQGPEFLTYFQNEAQLEKSRLLSDRFSAERPKGSFSTLEIQRTEQGDSAMYLCASSLATSGSTDTQYFGPGTRLTVL.

The chain is built from TRBV4-2 and TRBJ2-5, with TRBD2 identical over 14 bases. Germline CDR1 LGHNA, CDR2 YNFKEQ. The CDR3 runs to 17 residues. V lost 3 bases and J lost 11; bases outside the gene matches: 14. The chain's CDR3 is CASSQPTTSGGVYEQYF. CDR3 in DNA: TGTGCCAGCAGCCAGCCAACGACTAGCGGGGGGGTTTATGAGCAGTACTTC.

This clonotype appeared once. The V gene is TRBV25-1, the J gene TRBJ2-7; 7 positions match TRBD1. This CDR3 spans 12 amino acids. Trimming at V came to 11 bases and at J to 6 bases, leaving 10 bases not matched to a gene. The germline gives CDR1 MGHDK, CDR2 SYGVNS. The CDR3 DNA sequence: TGTGCCGGTCACGACAGGGCTGTCGAGCAGTACTTC. Translated, it gives CAGHDRAVEQYF.

This clonotype was seen a few times. The V call is TRBV27, the J call TRBJ1-2; 8 nucleotides match TRBD1. Germline CDR1 reads MNHEY; CDR2 reads SMNVEV (reference sequence). The CDR3 spans 13 residues. V gave up 8 bases and J gave up 5 bases; unmatched junction bases: 7. DNA of the CDR3: TGTGCCAGCTCCGAACAGGGGGATTATGGCTACACCTTC. Encoded protein: CASSEQGDYGYTF.

This chain joins TRBV28 and TRBJ2-1, with a weak D call TRBD1 (6 bases). The germline V and J ends were trimmed by 6 bases and 3 bases, with 18 bases remaining between them. The CDR3 runs 16 residues. CDR1 MDHEN and CDR2 SYDVKM come from the germline V gene. CDR3 residues: CASSSDRSDLYNEQFF. CDR3 nucleotides: TGTGCCAGCAGCTCCGACAGGTCCGACCTCTACAATGAGCAGTTCTTC. The entire variable domain, with the rest obtained from reference TRBV28 and TRBJ2-1, is as follows: DVKVTQSSRYLVKRTGEKVFLECVQDMDHENMFWYRQDPGLGLRLIYFSYDVKMKEKGDIPEGYSVSREKKERFSLILESASTNQTSMYLCASSSDRSDLYNEQFFGPGTRLTVL.

The genes are TRBV7-9 and TRBJ1-1; D is possibly TRBD1 (5 bases). The CDR3 has 15 residues. Germline CDR1 SEHNR, CDR2 FQNEAQ (reference sequence). V lost 4 bases and J 1 base, leaving 13 bases between the germline ends. The CDR3 reads CASSSVGPGNTEAFF. The CDR3, as DNA: TGTGCCAGCAGCTCCGTGGGGCCCGGGAACACTGAAGCTTTCTTT.

The V call is TRBV6-5, the J call TRBJ2-3; D not certain. Germline lookup yields CDR1 MNHEY and CDR2 SVGAGI. V dropped 8 bases and J dropped 3 bases, with 12 bases sitting between them. This CDR3 has 13 residues. The CDR3 reads CASAIASTDTQYF. The CDR3, as DNA: TGTGCCAGCGCAATAGCATCAACAGATACGCAGTATTTT.

The rearrangement uses TRBV12-3 or TRBV12-4 and TRBJ1-1; D may be TRBD1 (6 bases). Trimming left V 4 bases short and J 1 base short, with 16 bases between. The CDR3 is 16 amino acids. CDR3 sequence (DNA): TGTGCCAGCAGTTCTCACGCCGGGACAACGAACACTGAAGCTTTCTTT. It translates to CASSSHAGTTNTEAFF.

This chain links TRBV28 with TRBJ2-1; 9 bases are shared with TRBD1. CDR3 length equals 14 residues. The ends lost 6 bases at V and 8 bases at J; junction bases unmatched: 8. Germline V lookup: CDR1 MDHEN, CDR2 SYDVKM. CDR3 in amino acids: CASSRDRVIDEQFF. In DNA, the CDR3 is TGTGCCAGCAGCCGGGACAGGGTAATTGATGAGCAGTTCTTC.

The chain recombines TRBV7-7 with TRBJ2-4; 7 bases agree with TRBD2. TRBJ2-5 matches the DNA end more closely, so the J call is doubtful. The CDR3 consists of 14 residues. Germline CDR1 and CDR2: SSHAT and FNYEAQ (reference sequence). CDR3 amino acids: CASSLAAGAQTQYF. CDR3 nucleotides: TGTGCCAGCAGCTTAGCGGCGGGAGCTCAGACCCAGTACTTC.

The genes are TRBV25-1 and TRBJ1-2, with no clear D. The V gene's germline CDR1 is MGHDK and CDR2 SYGVNS. This CDR3 is built from 12 residues. Trimming removed 7 bases from V and 8 bases from J, with 14 bases in between. CDR3 residues: CASTSGSGGYTF. CDR3 DNA: TGTGCCAGCACTTCCGGGAGCGGGGGCTACACCTTC.

The chain uses TRBV7-6 and TRBJ2-5; the match to TRBD1 covers 9 bases. V was clipped by 4 bases and J by 7 bases; unmatched bases: 7. There are 14 residues in the CDR3. Looked up from germline, CDR1 is SGHVS and CDR2 is FNYEAQ. CDR3 in DNA: TGTGCCAGCAGCTCAGGGACAGGGCCGGGGACCCAGTACTTC. It codes for CASSSGTGPGTQYF.

This chain connects TRBV11-2 to TRBJ1-1; no definite D call. The CDR3 runs to 17 residues. V was cut by 2 bases and J by 1 base, with 17 bases left in between. The germline V gene has CDR1 SGHAT and CDR2 FQNNGV. CDR3 loop: CASSLLPLAYPNTEAFF. CDR3 coding DNA: TGTGCCAGCAGCTTACTTCCGCTTGCCTACCCGAACACTGAAGCTTTCTTT. The full variable domain, in which reference TRBV11-2 and TRBJ1-1 provide the parts outside the CDR3, is EAGVAQSPRYKIIEKRQSVAFWCNPISGHATLYWYQQILGQGPKLLIQFQNNGVVDDSQLPKDRFSAERLKGVDSTLKIQPAKLEDSAVYLCASSLLPLAYPNTEAFFGQGTRLTVV.